This TCR beta chain was identified in a study of cytomegalovirus exposure and HLA in healthy donors. The PCR had 60 Vbeta and 13 Jbeta primers. Libraries were prepared by immunoSEQ multiplex PCR; TCRdb keeps only in-frame clonotypes and omits some of them. The table lists approximately 100,000 clones, 60% to 85% of them singletons. Concerning this clone: The antigen is undetermined.

Study findings and constraints: TCR beta sequences reportedly predicted most subjects' HLA-A and HLA-B alleles accurately. A link between a missense DCLRE1C variant and TCR beta V- and J-gene trimming emerged from a later analysis. Specific recognition of CMV antigens was confirmed in vitro for three chains (all CMV-associated).

This CDR3 spans 14 amino acids. Germline-derived CDR1 and CDR2 are PRHDT and FYEKMQ (reference sequence). V was shortened by 5 bases and J by 3 bases, with 14 bases between the two germline ends. This clonotype originated in a woman under 30 in good health and CMV-seropositive. The chain carries TRBV13 and TRBJ2-7, with a possible D match to TRBD1 (6 bases). The sample was PBMCs. CDR3 DNA: TGTGCCAGCAGCACCAGGGGTGTGATCTACGAGCAGTACTTC. Its protein is CASSTRGVIYEQYF. The whole variable domain, filled in from reference TRBV13 and TRBJ2-7, reads AAGVIQSPRHLIKEKRETATLKCYPIPRHDTVYWYQQGPGQDPQFLISFYEKMQSDKGSIPDRFSAQQFSDYHSELNMSSLELGDSALYFCASSTRGVIYEQYFGPGTRLTVT.